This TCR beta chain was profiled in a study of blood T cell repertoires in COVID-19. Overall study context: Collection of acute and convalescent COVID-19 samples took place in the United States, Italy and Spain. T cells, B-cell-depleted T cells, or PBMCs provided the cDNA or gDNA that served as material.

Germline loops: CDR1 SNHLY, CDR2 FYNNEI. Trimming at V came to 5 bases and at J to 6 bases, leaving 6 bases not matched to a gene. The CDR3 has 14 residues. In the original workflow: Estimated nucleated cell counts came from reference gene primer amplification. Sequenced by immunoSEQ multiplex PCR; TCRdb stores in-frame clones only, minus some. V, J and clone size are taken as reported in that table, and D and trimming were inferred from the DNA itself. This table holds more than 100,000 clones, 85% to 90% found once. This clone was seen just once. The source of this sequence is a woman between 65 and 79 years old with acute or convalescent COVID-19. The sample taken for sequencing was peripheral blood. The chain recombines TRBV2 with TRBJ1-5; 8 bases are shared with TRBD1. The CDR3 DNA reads TGTGCCAGCAGTTACAGGGGGGGCGGTCAGCCCCAGCATTTT. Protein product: CASSYRGGGQPQHF.